A selection of T cell receptor beta chains follows, all from one sample in a study of cytomegalovirus exposure and HLA in healthy donors. Here immunoSEQ multiplex PCR was the method, and the copy in TCRdb shows in-frame clones only, minus some. The profile shows almost 70,000 clones, under 80% of them singletons. The source material was PBMCs. Receptors were obtained from a male donor in good health and CMV-seropositive. Each CDR3 is given without its conserved first and last residue. D genes are given only for firm matches. Clone sizes are given selectively: once, few, many, or a class where the clone is expanded.

11	-	-	TRBJ1-1	TRBV27	ASSLQAYTEAF
11	few	-	TRBJ1-1	TRBV9	ASSTRRGTEAF
16	-	-	TRBJ2-5	TRBV7-9	SSSFNKRTAWGQETQY
13	-	-	TRBJ2-1	TRBV5-1	ASSLEKSSYNEQF
13	-	TRBD1	TRBJ1-2	TRBV7-9	ASSFAGQGIGGYT
15	-	TRBD1	TRBJ2-2	TRBV10-3	AISEPGGLANTGELF
12	few	-	TRBJ1-1	TRBV7-7	ASSRRGGNTEAF
11	-	TRBD1	TRBJ1-2	TRBV6-5	ASRSRQGRGYT
10	-	-	TRBJ2-5	TRBV6-1	ASAQGQETQY
13	-	-	TRBJ2-1	TRBV2	ASSNGRGSYNEQF